The clone carrying this TCR beta chain was detected a few times. The sample belongs to a study of blood T cell repertoires in COVID-19. About the research overall: There were acute and convalescent COVID-19 samples, and they came from the United States, Italy and Spain. Sample material is recorded as cDNA or gDNA derived from T cells, B-cell-depleted T cells, or PBMCs.

Under the authors' procedure: Amplified reference gene primers provided the basis for estimating nucleated cell counts. TCRdb's copy holds only in-frame clones and misses some; the assay was immunoSEQ multiplex PCR. V and J calls and clone size are as listed in that table; D and trimming were resolved from the DNA. The table lists around 100,000 clones, roughly 85% of them singletons. Germline trimming cut 2 bases from V and 5 bases from J; bases unmatched to any gene: 11. CDR1 LGHDT and CDR2 YNNKEL come from the germline V gene (reference sequence). The CDR3 covers 16 residues. The chain carries TRBV3-1 (or the pseudogene TRBV3-2) and TRBJ1-2; 7 positions agree with TRBD1. Specimen: peripheral blood. This clonotype originated in a man between 65 and 80 years old with active or convalescent COVID-19. The CDR3 reads CASSQHDRAVRYGYTF. CDR3 sequence (DNA): TGTGCCAGCAGCCAACACGACAGGGCGGTGCGATATGGCTACACCTTC.